These T cell receptor beta chains were read from a single sample in a study of spatial heterogeneity in lung cancer. TCRdb recomputed calls from the 5' RACE reads with MiXCR, one row per CDR3 protein. In the table there are some 15,000 distinct CDR3 sequences, around 13% of which are singletons. The sample in question was PBMCs, obtained at surgery. Receptor source: a male donor with early-stage non-small cell lung cancer. The CDR3 runs from the conserved cysteine through the conserved F or W. A D gene is named only where the DNA matches it firmly. Expanded clones get a size class; other rows say once, few or many, or leave the size out.

>TRBV7-2|TRBJ2-4|.|few
CASSLGGAAKNIQYF
TGTGCCAGCAGCTTAGGAGGGGCGGCCAAAAACATTCAGTACTTC
>TRBV5-1|TRBJ1-5|.|.
CASSLDGQYQPQHF
TGCGCCAGCAGCTTGGATGGTCAGTATCAGCCCCAGCATTTT
>TRBV28|TRBJ1-1|.|few
CASSRQGRSRNTEAFF
TGTGCCAGCAGTAGGCAGGGAAGGAGTCGGAACACTGAAGCTTTCTTT
>TRBV20-1|TRBJ2-7|.|many
CSAREMTDNYEQYF
TGCAGTGCTAGAGAGATGACAGACAACTACGAGCAGTACTTC
>TRBV19|TRBJ1-5|.|many
CASSIQWGLSNQPQHF
TGTGCCAGTAGTATTCAATGGGGGCTTAGCAATCAGCCCCAGCATTTT
>TRBV7-9|TRBJ1-6|.|few
CASSLDSPLHF
TGTGCCAGCAGCTTAGACTCACCCCTCCACTTT
>TRBV20-1|TRBJ2-1|.|many
CSARQTGRQEFF
TGCAGTGCTAGGCAAACAGGGAGACAGGAGTTCTTC
>TRBV29-1|TRBJ2-7|.|many
CSVEGESSYEQYF
TGCAGCGTTGAGGGAGAGAGCTCCTACGAGCAGTACTTC
>TRBV12-3/TRBV12-4|TRBJ2-1|.|.
CASSYGAYNEQFF
TGTGCCAGCAGTTATGGGGCATACAATGAGCAGTTCTTC
>TRBV4-1|TRBJ2-7|TRBD2|few
CASSQYSGGAYEQYF
TGCGCCAGCAGCCAATATAGCGGGGGGGCTTACGAGCAGTACTTC
>TRBV18|TRBJ2-7|.|many
CASSLGASNYEQYF
TGTGCCAGCTCATTAGGAGCTAGCAACTACGAGCAGTACTTC
>TRBV27|TRBJ1-5|.|.
CASRPGQFNQPQHF
TGTGCCAGCAGACCAGGACAGTTCAATCAGCCCCAGCATTTT
>TRBV7-2|TRBJ2-1|.|few
CASSQFGEQFF
TGTGCCAGCAGCCAGTTCGGGGAGCAGTTCTTC
>TRBV29-1|TRBJ2-2|.|few
CSGGRDRTGELFF
TGCAGCGGTGGAAGGGATCGGACCGGGGAGCTGTTTTTT
>TRBV29-1|TRBJ2-5|.|.
CSENEAGTETQYF
TGCAGCGAAAACGAGGCGGGGACGGAGACCCAGTACTTC
>TRBV4-3|TRBJ2-2|.|few
CASSQAWFTGELFF
TGCGCCAGCAGCCAAGCTTGGTTCACCGGGGAGCTGTTTTTT
>TRBV6-2/TRBV6-3|TRBJ2-7|TRBD1|many
CASRRQGSYEQYF
TGTGCCAGCAGACGACAGGGGTCCTACGAGCAGTACTTC
>TRBV11-2|TRBJ1-4|.|.
CASSHWKAHNEKLFF
TGTGCCAGCAGCCATTGGAAGGCCCATAATGAAAAACTGTTTTTT
>TRBV4-2|TRBJ1-6|.|many
CASSQAGDSPLHF
TGTGCCAGCAGCCAGGCCGGAGATTCACCCCTCCACTTT
>TRBV6-6|TRBJ2-7|TRBD2|few
CASSRGTSYEQYF
TGTGCCAGCAGTCGCGGGACTAGCTACGAGCAGTACTTC
>TRBV2|TRBJ1-1|.|medium-sized
CASSGVIFTTTNTEAFF
TGTGCCAGCAGTGGGGTCATTTTTACGACGACGAACACTGAAGCTTTCTTT
>TRBV7-8|TRBJ1-1|.|.
CASSLAHYSNTEAFF
TGTGCCAGCAGCTTGGCTCATTACTCGAACACTGAAGCTTTCTTT
>TRBV3-1|TRBJ1-5|.|few
CASSQPGMPQHF
TGTGCCAGCAGCCAGCCAGGGATGCCCCAGCATTTT
>TRBV7-2|TRBJ1-1|.|few
CASSYSGNTEAFF
TGTGCCAGCAGCTATAGCGGAAACACTGAAGCTTTCTTT
>TRBV27|TRBJ2-5|.|many
CASSPPGKETQYF
TGTGCCAGCAGTCCACCAGGAAAAGAGACCCAGTACTTC
>TRBV29-1|TRBJ2-3|TRBD2|.
CSVDSSGGGLSTDTQYF
TGCAGCGTTGATAGTAGCGGGGGGGGACTCTCCACAGATACGCAGTATTTT
>TRBV28|TRBJ1-2|.|few
CASSLSSAYYGYTF
TGTGCCAGCAGTTTAAGCAGTGCTTACTATGGCTACACCTTC
>TRBV6-1|TRBJ2-3|TRBD2|many
CASAVAGGPNTQYF
TGTGCCAGCGCAGTAGCGGGGGGGCCGAATACGCAGTATTTT
>TRBV7-6|TRBJ1-6|.|many
CASSLELNSPLHF
TGTGCCAGCAGCTTAGAGCTTAATTCACCCCTCCACTTT
>TRBV18|TRBJ1-1|TRBD1|many
CACSGQGTNTEAFF
TGTGCCTGCTCGGGACAGGGGACGAACACTGAAGCTTTCTTT
>TRBV20-1|TRBJ2-1|TRBD2|few
CSARSQRGPSYNEQFF
TGCAGTGCTAGATCCCAGCGGGGGCCCTCCTACAATGAGCAGTTCTTC
>TRBV6-5|TRBJ2-2|TRBD2|many
CASSSYSSGINTGELFF
TGTGCCAGCAGCTCTTACTCTAGCGGGATAAACACCGGGGAGCTGTTTTTT
>TRBV27|TRBJ1-2|.|.
CASSPPGGVNGYTF
TGTGCCAGCAGTCCCCCCGGGGGGGTTAATGGCTACACCTTC
>TRBV3-1|TRBJ2-7|.|few
CASSQERKAALLGEQYF
TGTGCCAGCAGCCAAGAACGTAAGGCAGCTCTACTGGGCGAGCAGTACTTC
>TRBV20-1|TRBJ2-4|TRBD1|.
CSASLTGWAKNIQYF
TGCAGTGCTAGTTTGACAGGGTGGGCCAAAAACATTCAGTACTTC
>TRBV2|TRBJ1-1|.|.
CASSENGYTEAFF
TGTGCCAGCAGTGAAAACGGATACACTGAAGCTTTCTTT
>TRBV20-1|TRBJ2-3|.|.
CSARDHRWGINTDTQYF
TGCAGTGCTAGAGATCACCGCTGGGGGATTAACACAGATACGCAGTATTTT
>TRBV27|TRBJ1-5|TRBD1|few
CASSSLRDRGSNQPQHF
TGTGCCAGCAGTTCCCTCCGGGACAGGGGTAGCAATCAGCCCCAGCATTTT
>TRBV5-1|TRBJ1-1|.|few
CASSLVAEGNTEAFF
TGCGCCAGCAGCTTGGTGGCGGAGGGGAACACTGAAGCTTTCTTT
>TRBV29-1|TRBJ1-1|.|.
CSVRTQRTEAFF
TGCAGCGTTCGAACACAGAGGACTGAAGCTTTCTTT
>TRBV28|TRBJ1-1|.|many
CASSSDTEAFF
TGTGCCAGCAGTTCTGACACTGAAGCTTTCTTT
>TRBV12-3/TRBV12-4|TRBJ2-2|.|.
CASSRSGELFF
TGTGCCAGCAGTAGAAGCGGGGAGCTGTTTTTT
>TRBV12-3/TRBV12-4|TRBJ2-7|.|many
CASSRTAPYEQYF
TGTGCCAGCAGTCGGACTGCCCCCTACGAGCAGTACTTC
>TRBV6-2/TRBV6-3|TRBJ1-3|.|many
CASSDGPGRPSGNTIYF
TGTGCCAGCAGTGACGGACCGGGACGGCCTTCTGGAAACACCATATATTTT
>TRBV28|TRBJ2-1|.|large
CASSLEFLSSYNEQFF
TGTGCCAGCAGTCTGGAGTTCCTTAGCTCCTACAATGAGCAGTTCTTC
>TRBV4-3|TRBJ2-1|.|.
CASSFSTRQNEQFF
TGCGCCAGCAGCTTTTCTACCCGGCAGAATGAGCAGTTCTTC
>TRBV20-1|TRBJ2-7|.|.
CSASHRDSTGEQYF
TGCAGTGCTAGTCACCGAGACAGTACGGGTGAGCAGTACTTC
>TRBV6-6|TRBJ2-6|.|.
CASRDDREESSGANVLTF
TGTGCCAGCAGAGACGACAGGGAGGAGTCCTCTGGGGCCAACGTCCTGACTTTC
>TRBV20-1|TRBJ2-7|TRBD1|.
CSARGTGDYEQYF
TGCAGTGCTAGAGGGACAGGGGACTACGAGCAGTACTTC
>TRBV6-1|TRBJ2-5|TRBD1|.
CASSEMGQGTAETQYF
TGTGCCAGCAGTGAGATGGGACAGGGCACTGCAGAGACCCAGTACTTC
>TRBV7-7|TRBJ2-5|TRBD1|few
CASSLGQGQETQYF
TGTGCTAGCAGCCTCGGACAGGGCCAAGAGACCCAGTACTTC
>TRBV5-4|TRBJ2-3|TRBD2|.
CASSLGTSMTDTQYF
TGTGCCAGCAGCTTGGGGACTAGCATGACAGATACGCAGTATTTT
>TRBV2|TRBJ2-7|.|few
CASSVAFVYEQYF
TGTGCCAGCAGTGTAGCGTTCGTCTACGAGCAGTACTTC
>TRBV20-1|TRBJ1-2|.|many
CSARGGFGYGYTF
TGCAGTGCCAGAGGCGGATTTGGGTATGGCTACACCTTC
>TRBV4-3|TRBJ2-5|TRBD1|few
CASSQGTGAGETQYF
TGCGCCAGCAGCCAAGGGACAGGGGCTGGAGAGACCCAGTACTTC
>TRBV15|TRBJ1-4|.|.
CATSRARQLGKLFF
TGTGCCACCAGCAGAGCCCGACAGTTGGGAAAACTGTTTTTT